A selection of T cell receptor beta chains follows, all from one sample in a study of blood T cell repertoires in COVID-19. Assay: immunoSEQ multiplex PCR; the TCRdb copy retains only in-frame clones and omits some. Among 25,000 to 30,000 clones, almost 90% were seen once, and the ten largest hold under 2%. The sequenced material came from peripheral blood. The receptor source for this set is a woman in her fifties or sixties with active COVID-19. Both conserved end residues are part of each CDR3. A D gene is named only where the DNA matches it firmly. Rows give clone size only sometimes, using once, few, many, or a class for an expanded clone.

CDR3 protein: CASRGDRDLLKTGELFF
CDR3 DNA: TGTGCCAGCAGGGGGGACAGGGACCTCCTCAAAACCGGGGAGCTGTTTTTT
J gene: TRBJ2-2
D gene: TRBD1
clone size: NA
V gene: TRBV28

CDR3 protein: CASSRDRGESPLHF
CDR3 DNA: TGTGCCAGCAGCCGGGACAGGGGCGAATCACCCCTCCACTTT
J gene: TRBJ1-6
D gene: TRBD1
clone size: NA
V gene: TRBV6-2/TRBV6-3

CDR3 protein: CASSWSGGGNDEQYF
CDR3 DNA: TGCGCCAGCAGCTGGAGTGGGGGAGGGAACGACGAGCAGTACTTC
J gene: TRBJ2-7
D gene: TRBD2
clone size: NA
V gene: TRBV5-1

CDR3 protein: CASKEAGSSTEAFF
CDR3 DNA: TGTGCCAGCAAAGAAGCGGGGTCGAGCACTGAAGCTTTCTTT
J gene: TRBJ1-1
D gene: NA
clone size: NA
V gene: TRBV25-1

CDR3 protein: CASSFGGIWSQPQHF
CDR3 DNA: TGTGCCAGCAGTTTCGGGGGGATTTGGTCTCAGCCCCAGCATTTT
J gene: TRBJ1-5
D gene: NA
clone size: NA
V gene: TRBV28

CDR3 protein: CASSPNAAGYEQYF
CDR3 DNA: TGTGCCAGCAGCCCTAATGCGGCGGGTTACGAGCAGTACTTC
J gene: TRBJ2-7
D gene: NA
clone size: NA
V gene: TRBV6-6

CDR3 protein: CASSPSGGEANYGYTF
CDR3 DNA: TGTGCCAGCTCACCCTCCGGAGGCGAAGCAAACTATGGCTACACCTTC
J gene: TRBJ1-2
D gene: NA
clone size: NA
V gene: TRBV18

CDR3 protein: CSVEKGPEAFF
CDR3 DNA: TGCAGCGTTGAAAAGGGGCCCGAAGCTTTCTTT
J gene: TRBJ1-1
D gene: NA
clone size: NA
V gene: TRBV29-1

CDR3 protein: CSASQAAIGQPQHF
CDR3 DNA: TGCAGTGCTAGTCAGGCAGCTATTGGTCAGCCCCAGCATTTT
J gene: TRBJ1-5
D gene: NA
clone size: once
V gene: TRBV20-1

CDR3 protein: CASSLGSRTPTYEQYF
CDR3 DNA: TGTGCCAGCAGCTTAGGTTCCAGGACACCTACCTACGAGCAGTACTTC
J gene: TRBJ2-7
D gene: NA
clone size: NA
V gene: TRBV7-9

CDR3 protein: CASSQGREATEAFF
CDR3 DNA: TGCGCCAGCAGCCAGGGCCGGGAGGCCACTGAAGCTTTCTTT
J gene: TRBJ1-1
D gene: NA
clone size: NA
V gene: TRBV4-3

CDR3 protein: CASSKLAGLNEQFF
CDR3 DNA: TGTGCCAGCAGTAAGCTAGCGGGCCTCAATGAGCAGTTCTTC
J gene: TRBJ2-1
D gene: TRBD2
clone size: NA
V gene: TRBV2

CDR3 protein: CASSLTLTGGFSGEQFF
CDR3 DNA: TGCGCCAGCAGCTTAACGTTGACAGGGGGGTTCAGCGGTGAGCAGTTCTTC
J gene: TRBJ2-1
D gene: TRBD1
clone size: NA
V gene: TRBV5-1

CDR3 protein: CATSDWTRTDTQYF
CDR3 DNA: TGTGCCACCAGTGATTGGACTAGGACAGATACGCAGTATTTT
J gene: TRBJ2-3
D gene: TRBD2
clone size: NA
V gene: TRBV24-1

CDR3 protein: CASSSTGPYGYTF
CDR3 DNA: TGTGCCAGCAGTTCGACAGGGCCCTATGGCTACACCTTC
J gene: TRBJ1-2
D gene: TRBD1
clone size: once
V gene: TRBV28

CDR3 protein: CASTEAPAGGEQYF
CDR3 DNA: TGTGCCAGCACCGAAGCCCCGGCGGGTGGAGAGCAGTACTTC
J gene: TRBJ2-7
D gene: NA
clone size: NA
V gene: TRBV7-2

CDR3 protein: CASSYMPGNEQFF
CDR3 DNA: TGTGCCAGCAGTTACATGCCAGGGAATGAGCAGTTCTTC
J gene: TRBJ2-1
D gene: NA
clone size: NA
V gene: TRBV6-2/TRBV6-3

CDR3 protein: CASRGGRNSGNTIYF
CDR3 DNA: TGTGCCAGCAGAGGGGGACGAAACTCTGGAAACACCATATATTTT
J gene: TRBJ1-3
D gene: NA
clone size: NA
V gene: TRBV28

CDR3 protein: CATRGIQGSAAFF
CDR3 DNA: TGTGCCACCAGGGGGATACAGGGTTCGGCAGCTTTCTTT
J gene: TRBJ1-1
D gene: NA
clone size: once
V gene: TRBV24-1

CDR3 protein: CASSLLGVAGELFF
CDR3 DNA: TGTGCCAGCAGCTTACTCGGAGTAGCCGGGGAGCTGTTTTTT
J gene: TRBJ2-2
D gene: NA
clone size: NA
V gene: TRBV7-3

CDR3 protein: CASSKGQSNEQFF
CDR3 DNA: TGCGCCAGCAGCAAGGGACAGAGCAATGAGCAGTTCTTC
J gene: TRBJ2-1
D gene: TRBD1
clone size: NA
V gene: TRBV5-1

CDR3 protein: CASSPLTATDYNSPLHF
CDR3 DNA: TGTGCCAGCAGTCCCCTGACCGCTACAGATTATAATTCACCCCTCCACTTT
J gene: TRBJ1-6
D gene: NA
clone size: NA
V gene: TRBV28

CDR3 protein: CASQSSTMANVLTF
CDR3 DNA: TGTGCCAGTCAGTCGTCCACCATGGCCAACGTCCTGACTTTC
J gene: TRBJ2-6
D gene: NA
clone size: NA
V gene: TRBV19

CDR3 protein: CASSLTLGTGVTDTQYF
CDR3 DNA: TGTGCCAGCAGCCTCACCCTGGGGACAGGGGTTACAGATACGCAGTATTTT
J gene: TRBJ2-3
D gene: TRBD1
clone size: few
V gene: TRBV27

CDR3 protein: CASSNYTGGGMNTEAFF
CDR3 DNA: TGTGCCAGCAGCAACTATACAGGGGGGGGTATGAACACTGAAGCTTTCTTT
J gene: TRBJ1-1
D gene: NA
clone size: NA
V gene: TRBV21-1

CDR3 protein: CASSPTSGRKYEQYF
CDR3 DNA: TGTGCCAGCAGCCCGACTAGCGGGAGGAAATACGAGCAGTACTTC
J gene: TRBJ2-7
D gene: TRBD2
clone size: NA
V gene: TRBV7-8

CDR3 protein: CASSPRLAGAVTGELFF
CDR3 DNA: TGCGCCAGCAGCCCCAGACTAGCGGGAGCGGTTACCGGGGAGCTGTTTTTT
J gene: TRBJ2-2
D gene: TRBD2
clone size: NA
V gene: TRBV5-1

CDR3 protein: CASSHPTPGELFF
CDR3 DNA: TGTGCCAGCAGCCATCCGACTCCCGGGGAGCTGTTTTTT
J gene: TRBJ2-2
D gene: NA
clone size: NA
V gene: TRBV4-2

CDR3 protein: CASSAPLKPYEQYF
CDR3 DNA: TGTGCCAGCAGCGCGCCCCTAAAGCCCTACGAGCAGTACTTC
J gene: TRBJ2-7
D gene: NA
clone size: NA
V gene: TRBV9

CDR3 protein: CASSVDNNQPQHF
CDR3 DNA: TGTGCCAGCAGTGTGGACAACAATCAGCCCCAGCATTTT
J gene: TRBJ1-5
D gene: NA
clone size: NA
V gene: TRBV2

CDR3 protein: CASSQLRYYNEQFF
CDR3 DNA: TGTGCCAGCAGCCAACTTCGGTATTACAATGAGCAGTTCTTC
J gene: TRBJ2-1
D gene: NA
clone size: NA
V gene: TRBV3-1/TRBV3-2

CDR3 protein: CASSSPYTDTQYF
CDR3 DNA: TGTGCCAGCAGCTCTCCCTACACAGATACGCAGTATTTT
J gene: TRBJ2-3
D gene: NA
clone size: NA
V gene: TRBV7-2

CDR3 protein: CASMPGLGEKLFF
CDR3 DNA: TGTGCCAGCATGCCGGGACTTGGCGAAAAACTGTTTTTT
J gene: TRBJ1-4
D gene: NA
clone size: NA
V gene: TRBV7-9

CDR3 protein: CASTGTYSTDTQYF
CDR3 DNA: TGTGCCAGCACCGGGACTTATTCTACCGATACGCAGTATTTT
J gene: TRBJ2-3
D gene: NA
clone size: NA
V gene: TRBV7-9

CDR3 protein: CASSSLAGDVDTQYF
CDR3 DNA: TGTGCCAGCAGCTCACTAGCGGGAGATGTGGATACGCAGTATTTT
J gene: TRBJ2-3
D gene: TRBD2
clone size: NA
V gene: TRBV28

CDR3 protein: CASSPTTGVVYGYTF
CDR3 DNA: TGTGCCAGCTCACCAACGACAGGGGTGGTCTATGGCTACACCTTC
J gene: TRBJ1-2
D gene: TRBD1
clone size: few
V gene: TRBV18

CDR3 protein: CAIRGTSGRGIEQFF
CDR3 DNA: TGTGCCATCAGAGGGACTAGCGGGAGAGGTATTGAGCAGTTCTTC
J gene: TRBJ2-1
D gene: TRBD2
clone size: NA
V gene: TRBV10-3

CDR3 protein: CASSTHGEAFF
CDR3 DNA: TGTGCCAGCAGCACCCACGGTGAAGCTTTCTTT
J gene: TRBJ1-1
D gene: NA
clone size: NA
V gene: TRBV3-1/TRBV3-2

CDR3 protein: CASSYSPGELFF
CDR3 DNA: TGTGCCAGCAGCTACTCGCCCGGGGAGCTGTTTTTT
J gene: TRBJ2-2
D gene: NA
clone size: NA
V gene: TRBV11-3